The clone carrying this T cell receptor beta chain was picked up one time. Its target is not known. This same CDR3 is encoded by further DNA sequences in the sample. Deep was the level used in running the assay. Data came from immunoSEQ multiplex PCR; TCRdb stores just in-frame clones and leaves some out. The profile covers 2 million to 3 million clones, with 80% to 95% appearing a single time and roughly 0.39% taken by the ten largest. These data originate in a study of shared clonotypes between healthy human individuals. In the study overall: Per donor, CD8 memory used one plate, CD8 naive used two, CD4 memory used three and CD4 naive used three.

CDR1 SQVTM and CDR2 ANQGSEA come from the germline V gene. This CDR3 has 15 residues. The V segment lost 5 bases and the J segment 0 bases; nucleotides outside the gene matches: 9. Study-wide findings and caveats: In a handful of donors, around 4.8% of naive CD4 clonotypes appeared in common.

The sequencing input was naive CD4+ T cells from PBMCs. Subset meaning: CD45RA+ positively selected. V usage is TRBV29-1 and J usage is TRBJ1-2; 7 bases map to TRBD1. This TCR was sampled from a man aged 18 to 29 in good health. Some clones in this sample may be carry-over from other donors' samples. The CDR3 nucleotides read TGCAGCGTTACACGGGACAGCTACTCTAACTATGGCTACACCTTC. It codes for CSVTRDSYSNYGYTF.